The rows below give T cell receptor beta chains drawn from one sample of a study of blood T cell repertoires in COVID-19. Sequenced by immunoSEQ multiplex PCR; TCRdb stores in-frame clones only, minus some. The sample holds around 290,000 clones, around nine tenths seen once. The material sequenced was peripheral blood. The origin of the receptors is a woman in her seventies with COVID-19, enrolled during active disease. CDR3s include the opening cysteine and the closing phenylalanine or tryptophan. The D gene is left open where the match is weak. Some rows mark clone size as missing; the rest say once, few, many or name a class of expanded clone.

D gene	clone size	J gene	V gene	CDR3 DNA	CDR3 protein
-	once	TRBJ1-2	TRBV30	TGTGCCTGGAAAGGAATGACAGCTACCTATGGCTACACCTTC	CAWKGMTATYGYTF
TRBD2	-	TRBJ2-1	TRBV24-1	TGTGCCACCAGTGACCGACTAGCGGGGGTGGGCAATGAGCAGTTCTTC	CATSDRLAGVGNEQFF
TRBD2	-	TRBJ2-1	TRBV14	TGTGCCAGCAGCCCAACCCAGGGAGGGGTCTACAATGAGCAGTTCTTC	CASSPTQGGVYNEQFF
-	few	TRBJ1-1	TRBV7-9	TGTGCCAGCAGACCAAACCGACAGCTCTTGGGCACTGAAGCTTTCTTT	CASRPNRQLLGTEAFF
-	-	TRBJ2-1	TRBV29-1	TGCAGCGCGTCATCCCATCAACAGGGCTCCTACAATGAGCAGTTCTTC	CSASSHQQGSYNEQFF
TRBD1	once	TRBJ1-5	TRBV7-2	TGTGCCAGCAGCTTAGAGGGTCAGGGGGGACAGCCCCAGCATTTT	CASSLEGQGGQPQHF
TRBD2	-	TRBJ2-1	TRBV4-1	TGCGCCAGCAGCCGTGGAGCGGGGGACATTTTGTTCTTC	CASSRGAGDILFF
-	-	TRBJ1-1	TRBV5-1	TGCGCCAGCAGCCTAGAAGGTGGTTTCACTGAAGCTTTCTTT	CASSLEGGFTEAFF
-	-	TRBJ1-3	TRBV28	TGTGCCAGCAGTGGGGGACACCTTGGAAACACCATATATTTT	CASSGGHLGNTIYF
TRBD2	-	TRBJ2-5	TRBV28	TGTGCCAGCGGTGTTCGGGGGGGCCCGGGAGAGACCCAGTACTTC	CASGVRGGPGETQYF
TRBD1	-	TRBJ2-7	TRBV27	TGTGCCACCGCCCTAGGGACAGGGAACTACGAGCAGTACTTC	CATALGTGNYEQYF
-	-	TRBJ2-7	TRBV18	TGTGCCAGCTCACCACTAGTCGGCTACGAGCAGTACTTC	CASSPLVGYEQYF
-	-	TRBJ2-7	TRBV7-2	TGTGCCAGCAGTAGCGGGACAGGGTATATTCCCTACGAGCAGTACTTC	CASSSGTGYIPYEQYF
TRBD1	-	TRBJ1-6	TRBV7-3	TGTGCCAGCAGCTCGTCAGGGGGCTATAATTCACCCCTCCACTTT	CASSSSGGYNSPLHF
TRBD1	few	TRBJ1-1	TRBV29-1	TGCAGCGCTGGGACAGGTAACACTGAAGCTTTCTTT	CSAGTGNTEAFF
TRBD2	-	TRBJ2-3	TRBV11-3	TGTGCCAGCAGCTTGGCTAGCGGGGGTAGGCAAGATACGCAGTATTTT	CASSLASGGRQDTQYF
TRBD1	-	TRBJ1-2	TRBV4-3	TGCGCCAGCAGCCAAGAAACCGGGACAGGCGTCTATGGCTACACCTTC	CASSQETGTGVYGYTF
-	-	TRBJ2-7	TRBV5-6	TGTGCCAGCAGCTTGGCGGGGGGCAAGGGTTACGAGCAGTACTTC	CASSLAGGKGYEQYF
-	-	TRBJ1-1	TRBV9	TGTGCCAGCAGCGTAGATCGGGAGGGGACGGTCACTGAAGCTTTCTTT	CASSVDREGTVTEAFF
TRBD1	-	TRBJ2-6	TRBV3-1/TRBV3-2	TGTGCCAGCAGCCGACAGACAGGGGGTTCCTCTGGGGCCAACGTCCTGACTTTC	CASSRQTGGSSGANVLTF
TRBD1	once	TRBJ2-2	TRBV9	TGTGCCAGTCGGACAGGGGAACTCGGCACCGGGGAGCTGTTTTTT	CASRTGELGTGELFF
-	-	TRBJ2-2	TRBV6-6	TGTGCCAGCAGGCGGACAGAGAACACCGGGGAGCTGTTTTTT	CASRRTENTGELFF
TRBD1	-	TRBJ2-7	TRBV27	TGTGCCAGCAGGCGACAGGGATCAGACTACGAGCAGTACTTC	CASRRQGSDYEQYF
TRBD1	-	TRBJ1-6	TRBV9	TGTGCCAGCAGCGTAGCTGGGACAGTGAATTCACCCCTCCACTTT	CASSVAGTVNSPLHF
-	-	TRBJ2-1	TRBV28	TGTGCCAGCAGTCTAGGACAGAGCTCCTACAATGAGCAGTTCTTC	CASSLGQSSYNEQFF
-	-	TRBJ2-7	TRBV19	TGTGCCAGTAGTATGGGCAGGGTTTACGAGCAGTACTTC	CASSMGRVYEQYF
-	-	TRBJ1-1	TRBV27	TGTGCCAGCAGTTTATTGGGGAGGGCAGGCACTGAAGCTTTCTTT	CASSLLGRAGTEAFF
TRBD1	once	TRBJ2-2	TRBV6-1	TGTGCCAGCAGTGAAGCGGAGACAGGGACGGGGACCGGGGAGCTGTTTTTT	CASSEAETGTGTGELFF
TRBD2	-	TRBJ2-7	TRBV9	TGTGCCAGCAGCGCCGGGGGACTAGAAGGCTACGAGCAGTACTTC	CASSAGGLEGYEQYF
TRBD1	-	TRBJ2-2	TRBV28	TGTGCCAGCAGTTTAAGGCAGGGGGCAAGTACCGGGGAGCTGTTTTTT	CASSLRQGASTGELFF
TRBD1	once	TRBJ2-2	TRBV9	TGTGCCAGCAGCGTTAGCCCGGGACAGACGAACACCGGGGAGCTGTTTTTT	CASSVSPGQTNTGELFF
TRBD1	-	TRBJ1-2	TRBV6-5	TGTGCCAGCAGGGGGACAGGGGACCACTATGGCTACACCTTC	CASRGTGDHYGYTF
TRBD1	-	TRBJ2-7	TRBV7-9	TGTGCCAGCAGCTCAGGGACAGCCAACTACGAGCAGTACTTC	CASSSGTANYEQYF
TRBD1	-	TRBJ1-2	TRBV6-6	TGTGCCAGCAGTTGGGACAGGGGGGCTAACTATGGCTACACCTTC	CASSWDRGANYGYTF
TRBD2	-	TRBJ2-5	TRBV5-8	TGTGCCAGCAGCATCGCCCGGACTAGCGGGGGGGGAGAGACCCAGTACTTC	CASSIARTSGGGETQYF
-	-	TRBJ1-2	TRBV7-2	TGTGCCAGCACCCTGAGCAGGGATGGATATGGCTACACCTTC	CASTLSRDGYGYTF
TRBD2	-	TRBJ2-5	TRBV5-1	TGCGCCAGCAGCTTGGGGCGGGGGGGCTCGGAGACCCAGTACTTC	CASSLGRGGSETQYF
TRBD2	-	TRBJ2-5	TRBV5-6	TGTGCCAGCAGTTCAACCCCGCGGGGGACTCTGTACCAAGAGACCCAGTACTTC	CASSSTPRGTLYQETQYF
-	-	TRBJ1-1	TRBV5-1	TGCGCCACCTCCCCGGCAGGTATGAACACTGAAGCTTTCTTT	CATSPAGMNTEAFF
-	-	TRBJ2-7	TRBV7-2	TGTGCCAGCAGCGCCGGCAGGGGTTCCTACGAGCAGTACTTC	CASSAGRGSYEQYF
TRBD2	-	TRBJ2-1	TRBV9	TGTGCCAGCAGTGCCTCCAGCGGGGGGGCCAGAAATGAGCAGTTCTTC	CASSASSGGARNEQFF
TRBD1	-	TRBJ2-7	TRBV15	TGTGCCACCAGCAGCGAACCCACAGGGGACGAGCAGTACTTC	CATSSEPTGDEQYF
-	-	TRBJ2-2	TRBV5-1	TGCGCCAGCAGCCAAATCACGACAAACACCGGGGAGCTGTTTTTT	CASSQITTNTGELFF
-	-	TRBJ1-4	TRBV24-1	TGTGCCACCAGTGACCCCGGGACAAGAGGGGAAAAACTGTTTTTT	CATSDPGTRGEKLFF